These 21 T cell receptor beta chains share one sample of origin, sequenced in a study of shared clonotypes between healthy human individuals. Profiling relied on immunoSEQ multiplex PCR, and the TCRdb table lists in-frame clones only, not all of them. The table has more than 1.2 million clones, approximately 98.5% seen once. The sequencing input was naive CD4+ T cells sorted from blood. The subset is: CD45RA+ positively selected. The receptors derive from a man aged 25-40 years in good health.

V usage is TRBV5-4 and J usage is TRBJ2-1; 9 bases are shared with TRBD2. The V gene end was trimmed by 4 bases and the J gene end by 3 bases; junction bases not matched to a gene: 5. This CDR3 is 15 amino acids long. The germline V gene encodes CDR1 SGHNT and CDR2 YYREEE (reference sequence). The CDR3 DNA follows: TGTGCCAGCAGCCCGGAACTAGCGGGCTACAATGAGCAGTTCTTC. Amino acids: CASSPELAGYNEQFF.

The chain is built from TRBV7-3 and TRBJ2-3; 7 bases are a match to TRBD2. After removal of 5 bases from V and 0 bases from J, the junction contained 5 bases not matched to a gene. Germline values: CDR1 SGHTA, CDR2 FQGTGA. There are 15 residues in the CDR3. CDR3 loop: CASSPGGLSTDTQYF. CDR3 nucleotides: TGTGCCAGCAGCCCGGGAGGCCTAAGCACAGATACGCAGTATTTT.

This rearrangement joins TRBV12-5 to TRBJ1-5; a weak D match, TRBD1 (6 bases). Deletions cut 0 bases from V and 5 bases from J, with 23 bases between. Germline assignment: CDR1 LGHNT and CDR2 FRNRAP. The CDR3 totals 19 residues. CDR3 sequence reads: CASGLVRGGASPPYQPQHF. The CDR3, as DNA: TGTGCTAGTGGTTTGGTACGAGGGGGGGCATCGCCGCCGTATCAGCCCCAGCATTTT. Using reference TRBV12-5 and TRBJ1-5 for the parts outside the CDR3, the full variable domain is DARVTQTPRHKVTEMGQEVTMRCQPILGHNTVFWYRQTMMQGLELLAYFRNRAPLDDSGMPKDRFSAEMPDATLATLKIQPSEPRDSAVYFCASGLVRGGASPPYQPQHFGDGTRLSIL.

This rearrangement joins TRBV5-4 to TRBJ2-3, with a possible D match to TRBD1 (5 bases). In germline, CDR1 is SGHNT, CDR2 YYREEE (reference sequence). Between the trimmed V and J ends, which lost 3 bases and 0 bases, there was a span of 11 bases. This CDR3 comprises 15 residues. The DNA of the CDR3 is TGTGCCAGCAGCTGGAGACAGACGAGCACAGATACGCAGTATTTT. It translates to CASSWRQTSTDTQYF.

The chain employs TRBV9 and TRBJ2-7; 11 nucleotides match TRBD2. The CDR3 consists of 14 residues. Per germline, CDR1 SGDLS and CDR2 YYNGEE. Unmatched junction bases numbered 4, after V lost 2 bases and J lost 6 bases. The CDR3 loop is CASSVSGTSGEQYF. The CDR3 DNA is TGTGCCAGCAGCGTTTCCGGGACTAGCGGCGAGCAGTACTTC. Filled out from reference TRBV9 and TRBJ2-7, the complete variable domain reads DSGVTQTPKHLITATGQRVTLRCSPRSGDLSVYWYQQSLDQGLQFLIQYYNGEERAKGNILERFSAQQFPDLHSELNLSSLELGDSALYFCASSVSGTSGEQYFGPGTRLTVT.

Written as DNA, the CDR3 is TGCGCCAGCAGCCAAGAGGGGAGAGGGGCCTACGAGCAGTACTTC. This codes for CASSQEGRGAYEQYF. The rearrangement links TRBV4-3 to TRBJ2-7, with D perhaps being TRBD1 or TRBD2 (5 bases each). Germline loops: CDR1 LGHNA, CDR2 YSLEER. V lost 0 bases and J lost 2, with 11 bases in between. This CDR3 is built from 15 residues.

The gene calls are TRBV7-9 and TRBJ1-1; tentatively, D is TRBD1 (5 bases). From germline, CDR1 is SEHNR and CDR2 FQNEAQ (reference sequence). The CDR3 has 15 residues. V lost 5 bases to trimming and J lost 1 base, with 14 bases between them. The CDR3 loop is CASSRGLGENTEAFF. CDR3 coding DNA: TGTGCCAGCAGCCGAGGGTTGGGGGAGAACACTGAAGCTTTCTTT.

This chain uses TRBV6-1 with TRBJ2-1; 9 positions match TRBD2. V was clipped by 3 bases and J by 6 bases; unmatched bases: 12. The CDR3 length is 17 residues. Germline loops: CDR1 MNHNS, CDR2 SASEGT. Here the CDR3 DNA reads TGTGCCAGCAGTGATGGGTATGGGGCGGGAGGGCGCAATGAGCAGTTCTTC. This translates into CASSDGYGAGGRNEQFF.

This sequence joins TRBV19 and TRBJ2-3; possible D gene TRBD1, 6 bases. With 5 bases removed from V and 1 base from J, the gap between germline ends came to 13 bases. Germline CDR1 and CDR2: LNHDA and SQIVND (reference sequence). This CDR3 region has 15 residues. Written as DNA, the CDR3 is TGTGCCAGTAGTGCAACAGGGCCCCGCACAGATACGCAGTATTTT. This sequence encodes CASSATGPRTDTQYF.

The CDR3 loop is CASTQTAATNTEAFF. The CDR3 DNA follows: TGTGCCAGTACCCAGACAGCTGCCACGAACACTGAAGCTTTCTTT. The rearrangement uses TRBV19 and TRBJ1-1; D is perhaps TRBD1 (5 bases). Looked up from germline, CDR1 is LNHDA and CDR2 is SQIVND (reference sequence). This CDR3 is 15 amino acids long. V gave up 7 bases and J gave up 1 base, with 16 bases separating them.

The chain is built from TRBV27 and TRBJ2-1; D remains unclear. The CDR3 totals 17 residues. Trimming took 4 bases from V and 0 from J, leaving 16 bases between them. From germline, CDR1 is MNHEY and CDR2 SMNVEV (reference sequence). The CDR3 DNA follows: TGTGCCAGCAGTTCTAAATCTACCCTGAGCTCCTACAATGAGCAGTTCTTC. Residues: CASSSKSTLSSYNEQFF.

This chain uses TRBV29-1 with TRBJ1-2; D perhaps matches TRBD1 (5 bases). Germline loops: CDR1 SQVTM, CDR2 ANQGSEA. The CDR3 is 13 amino acids. In nucleotides, the CDR3 is TGCACTACTCGGGACCCCGGGGGATATGGCTACACCTTC. Translation gives CTTRDPGGYGYTF.

This chain connects TRBV15 to TRBJ2-7; 9 bases map to TRBD1. Germline V gene sequence: CDR1 LNHNV, CDR2 YYDKDF (reference sequence). Germline trimming cut 1 base from V and 6 bases from J; bases unmatched to any gene: 13. The CDR3 has 17 residues. Here the CDR3 DNA reads TGTGCCACCAGCAGAGGCCCCGGGTGGGACAGGGCGAGCGAGCAGTACTTC. This gives the protein CATSRGPGWDRASEQYF.

The chain employs TRBV27 and TRBJ1-4; D uncertain. This CDR3 is 15 amino acids long. The germline V gene encodes CDR1 MNHEY and CDR2 SMNVEV (reference sequence). Trimming pared 7 bases from V and 7 bases from J, leaving 19 bases between. This CDR3 is CASTTLGGGLEKLFF. The CDR3 bases are TGTGCCAGCACCACCCTCGGAGGCGGACTTGAAAAACTGTTTTTT.

The J gene is TRBJ2-7, the V gene TRBV29-1; D not resolved. Trimming cost V 2 bases and J 3 bases, with 8 bases left between them. CDR3 size: 12 residues. CDR1 SQVTM and CDR2 ANQGSEA come from the germline V gene. This chain's CDR3 is CSVETGSYEQYF. Here the CDR3 DNA reads TGCAGCGTTGAAACGGGTAGCTACGAGCAGTACTTC.

The rearrangement uses TRBV13 and TRBJ2-1, with D tentatively TRBD1 (6 bases). Trimming removed 1 base from V and 4 bases from J, with 11 bases in between. Germline values: CDR1 PRHDT, CDR2 FYEKMQ (reference sequence). This CDR3 comprises 15 residues. Written as DNA, the CDR3 is TGTGCCAGCAGCTTAGTCAACACAGGGTACAATGAGCAGTTCTTC. It codes for CASSLVNTGYNEQFF.

The table lists this clone with a count of one. V is TRBV6-5 and J is TRBJ1-5; 8 bases are a match to TRBD1. The CDR3 contains 15 residues. V shed 4 bases, J shed 4 bases, and the junction held 6 bases outside the gene matches. Germline CDR1 and CDR2: MNHEY and SVGAGI. The CDR3 here is CASSSGTGLNQPQHF. CDR3 coding DNA: TGTGCCAGCAGTTCCGGGACAGGTTTGAATCAGCCCCAGCATTTT.

The rearrangement uses TRBV7-9 and TRBJ1-1; D possibly corresponds to TRBD1 (6 bases). This CDR3 region has 14 residues. V lost 5 bases and J 2 bases, leaving 12 bases between the germline ends. Germline V gives CDR1 SEHNR, CDR2 FQNEAQ (reference sequence). CDR3 residues: CASSTRTENTEAFF. CDR3 DNA: TGTGCCAGCAGCACCAGGACAGAAAACACTGAAGCTTTCTTT.

The V and J genes are TRBV18 and TRBJ2-7; D uncertain. The ends were cut back, 2 bases at V and 0 bases at J, with 8 bases in the middle. This CDR3 is 14 amino acids long. The germline V gene has CDR1 KGHSH and CDR2 LQKENI. The CDR3 is CASSPLPASYEQYF. The CDR3 DNA reads as TGTGCCAGCTCACCATTACCAGCCTCCTACGAGCAGTACTTC.

This rearrangement joins TRBV7-3 to TRBJ1-1; D is perhaps TRBD1 (5 bases). V lost 3 bases, J lost 8 bases, and 13 bases lay in between. This CDR3 region has 13 residues. Germline loops: CDR1 SGHTA, CDR2 FQGTGA. DNA of the CDR3: TGTGCCAGCAGCTTTGTCCAGGGTGCGGAAGCTTTCTTT. It yields the protein CASSFVQGAEAFF.

J is TRBJ2-6 and V is TRBV19; D tentatively fits TRBD1 or TRBD2 (5 bases each). Germline V gene lookup returns CDR1 LNHDA and CDR2 SQIVND (reference sequence). The CDR3 sequence is 15 residues long. Trimming removed 5 bases from V and 4 bases from J, with 12 bases in between. Written as DNA, the CDR3 is TGTGCCAGTAGTGCCGCAGGGACCGGGGCCAACGTCCTGACTTTC. This encodes CASSAAGTGANVLTF. Based on the CDR3 plus reference TRBV19 and TRBJ2-6, the full variable domain is DGGITQSPKYLFRKEGQNVTLSCEQNLNHDAMYWYRQDPGQGLRLIYYSQIVNDFQKGDIAEGYSVSREKKESFPLTVTSAQKNPTAFYLCASSAAGTGANVLTFGAGSRLTVL.